A single T cell receptor (beta chain) is shown here with its context. What it recognizes is unknown. The CDR3 is made up of 14 amino acids. Germline values: CDR1 DFQATT, CDR2 SNEGSKA (reference sequence). Trimming at V came to 3 bases and at J to 3 bases, leaving 5 bases not matched to a gene. The authors ran a second PCR of about 7 to 12 cycles using a sample-barcoded 5' primer and a J-beta primer mix. MiXCR was run by TCRdb on the 5' RACE reads, yielding one entry per CDR3 protein. The sample yields fewer than 2,000,000 distinct CDR3 sequences, about 35% seen once. The data originate from a study of blood T cells in healthy people across ages. Notes on the study in general: TCR beta diversity per million T cells fell roughly linearly with age.

The specimen was blood. The chain uses TRBV20-1 and TRBJ2-1; TRBD2 matches at 7 bases. The source of this sequence is a woman in her 30s in good health. The DNA of the CDR3 is TGCAGTGCTAGTCCCGGACTAGTCTACAATGAGCAGTTCTTC. Its translation: CSASPGLVYNEQFF.